This T cell receptor beta chain was documented in a study of tumor-infiltrating lymphocytes in primary liver carcinoma. Study overall: Tumors were stage T1-T3 N0M0, roughly 4.2 to 11 cm across. Points from the study as a whole: Tumor top-250-clone fraction significantly exceeded that of blood (p = 0.039). Bulk unsorted material prevented CD4+ and CD8+ repertoire comparison.

TCR beta cDNA was made from approximately 500 ng total RNA with a constant-region primer. Libraries of TCR beta came from three nested multiplex PCR rounds with slightly modified ARM-PCR. TCRdb reprocessed the multiplex PCR reads with MiXCR, giving one entry per CDR3 protein. The table lists some 320,000 distinct CDR3 sequences, 65% of them singletons. This clonotype appeared once. As yet, its antigen is unknown. This may stem from a read error, because a much larger clone lies one nucleotide away. Unsorted whole blood supplied the blood RNA, and germline DNA was isolated too. Those patients suffered from chronic HBV infection and were treatment-naive. This TCR was recovered from a middle-aged man with primary liver carcinoma and hepatitis B virus infection. The sequenced sample was peripheral blood.

CDR3 in DNA: TGTGCCAGCAGCCCAGAAGCAGGGTTAAGGGAGACCCTGTACTTC. This encodes CASSPEAGLRETLYF. The rearrangement uses TRBV12-3 or TRBV12-4 and TRBJ2-5; D may match TRBD1 or TRBD2 (5 bases each). The CDR3 covers 15 residues.